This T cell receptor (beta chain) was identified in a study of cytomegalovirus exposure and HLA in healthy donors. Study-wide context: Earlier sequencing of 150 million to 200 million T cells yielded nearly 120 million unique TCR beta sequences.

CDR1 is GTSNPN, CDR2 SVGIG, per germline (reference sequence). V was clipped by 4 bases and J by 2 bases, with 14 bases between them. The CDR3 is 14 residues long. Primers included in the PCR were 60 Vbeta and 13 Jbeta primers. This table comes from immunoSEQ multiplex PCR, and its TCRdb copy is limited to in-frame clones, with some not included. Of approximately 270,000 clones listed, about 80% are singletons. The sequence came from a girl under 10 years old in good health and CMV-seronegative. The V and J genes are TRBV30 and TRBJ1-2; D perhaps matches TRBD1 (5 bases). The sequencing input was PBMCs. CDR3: CAWTWRGTNYGYTF. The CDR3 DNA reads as TGTGCCTGGACCTGGCGGGGGACGAACTATGGCTACACCTTC.